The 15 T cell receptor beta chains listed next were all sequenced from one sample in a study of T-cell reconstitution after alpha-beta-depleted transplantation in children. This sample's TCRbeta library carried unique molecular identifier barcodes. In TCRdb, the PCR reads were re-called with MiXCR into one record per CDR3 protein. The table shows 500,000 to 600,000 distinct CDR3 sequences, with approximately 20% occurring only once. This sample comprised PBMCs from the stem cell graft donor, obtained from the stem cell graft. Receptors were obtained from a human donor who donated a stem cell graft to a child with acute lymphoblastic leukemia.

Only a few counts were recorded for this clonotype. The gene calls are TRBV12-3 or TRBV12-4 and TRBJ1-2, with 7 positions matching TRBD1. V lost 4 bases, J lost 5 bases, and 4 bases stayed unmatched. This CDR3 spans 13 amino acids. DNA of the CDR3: TGTGCCAGCAGTTGGGACAGAGCATATGGCTACACCTTC. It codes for CASSWDRAYGYTF.

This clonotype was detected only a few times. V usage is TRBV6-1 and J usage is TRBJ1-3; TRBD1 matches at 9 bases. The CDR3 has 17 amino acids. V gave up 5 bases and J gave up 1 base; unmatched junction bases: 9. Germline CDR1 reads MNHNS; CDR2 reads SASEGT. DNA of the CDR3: TGTGCCAGCAGTCCAATGCCGGGACAGGGTTCTGGAAACACCATATATTTT. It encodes CASSPMPGQGSGNTIYF.

CDR3 protein: CASSQRTGTSGRTDTQYF. The CDR3 DNA follows: TGCGCCAGCAGCCAACGAACGGGGACTAGCGGGAGAACAGATACGCAGTATTTT. V usage is TRBV4-1 and J usage is TRBJ2-3; 14 bases are shared with TRBD2. The length of the CDR3 is 18 residues. Germline V gene sequence: CDR1 MGHRA, CDR2 YSYEKL. Unmatched junction bases numbered 7, after V lost 2 bases and J lost 3 bases.

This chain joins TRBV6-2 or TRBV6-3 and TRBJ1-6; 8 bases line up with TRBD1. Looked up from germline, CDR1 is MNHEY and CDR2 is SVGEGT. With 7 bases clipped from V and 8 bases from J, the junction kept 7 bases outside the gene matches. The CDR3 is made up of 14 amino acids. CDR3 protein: CASTTGTGDSPLHF. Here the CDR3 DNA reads TGTGCCAGCACCACCGGGACAGGAGATTCACCCCTCCACTTT.

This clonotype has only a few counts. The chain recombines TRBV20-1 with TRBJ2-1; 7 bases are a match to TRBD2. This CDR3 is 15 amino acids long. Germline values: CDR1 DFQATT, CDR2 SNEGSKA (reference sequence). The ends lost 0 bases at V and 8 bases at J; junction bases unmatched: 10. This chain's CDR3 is CSARDPGREWDEQFF. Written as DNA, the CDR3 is TGCAGTGCTAGAGATCCTGGGCGGGAGTGGGATGAGCAGTTCTTC.

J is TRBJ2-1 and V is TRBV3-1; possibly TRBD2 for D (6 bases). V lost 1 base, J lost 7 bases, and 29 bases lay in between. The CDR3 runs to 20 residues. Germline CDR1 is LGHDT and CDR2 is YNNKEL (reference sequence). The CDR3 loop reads CASSQAGGTFNHIPSNEQFF. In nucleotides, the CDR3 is TGTGCCAGCAGCCAAGCTGGCGGGACTTTCAACCACATTCCTTCGAATGAGCAGTTCTTC.

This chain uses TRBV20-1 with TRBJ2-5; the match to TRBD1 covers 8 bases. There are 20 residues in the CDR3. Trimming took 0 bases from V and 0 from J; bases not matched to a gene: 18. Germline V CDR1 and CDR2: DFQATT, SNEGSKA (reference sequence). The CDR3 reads CSARDSPKRTGNLYQETQYF. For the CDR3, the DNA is TGCAGTGCTAGAGATTCCCCAAAGCGGACAGGGAACCTGTACCAAGAGACCCAGTACTTC.

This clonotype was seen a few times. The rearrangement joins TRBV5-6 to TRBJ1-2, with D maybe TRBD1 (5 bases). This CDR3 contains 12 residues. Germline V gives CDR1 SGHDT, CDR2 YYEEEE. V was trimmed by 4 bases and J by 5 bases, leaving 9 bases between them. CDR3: CASSIRQYGYTF. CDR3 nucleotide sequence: TGTGCCAGCAGCATCAGACAGTATGGCTACACCTTC.

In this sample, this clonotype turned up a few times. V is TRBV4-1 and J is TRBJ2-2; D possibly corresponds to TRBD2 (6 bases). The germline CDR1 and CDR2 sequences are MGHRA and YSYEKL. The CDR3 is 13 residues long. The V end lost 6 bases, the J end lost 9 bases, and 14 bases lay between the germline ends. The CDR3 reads CASRATGERELFF. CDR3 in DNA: TGCGCCAGCAGGGCCACGGGGGAACGGGAGCTGTTTTTT.

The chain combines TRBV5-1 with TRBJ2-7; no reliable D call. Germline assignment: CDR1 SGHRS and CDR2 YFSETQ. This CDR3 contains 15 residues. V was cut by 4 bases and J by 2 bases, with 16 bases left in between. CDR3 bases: TGCGCCAGCAGCCCTATTAGGCAGTTGACCTACGAGCAGTACTTC. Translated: CASSPIRQLTYEQYF.

CDR3 region: CASSQDQGVYGYTF. CDR3 DNA: TGCGCCAGCAGCCAAGACCAGGGAGTCTATGGCTACACCTTC. The chain recombines TRBV4-1 with TRBJ1-2; weak D call: TRBD1 (5 bases). Germline V gene lookup returns CDR1 MGHRA and CDR2 YSYEKL. V lost 0 bases and J lost 4, with 9 bases in between. The CDR3 is 14 amino acids.

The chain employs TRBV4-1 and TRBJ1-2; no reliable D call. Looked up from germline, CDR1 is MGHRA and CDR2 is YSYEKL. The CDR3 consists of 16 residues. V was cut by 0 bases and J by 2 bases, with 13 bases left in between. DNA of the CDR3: TGCGCCAGCAGCCAAGATCTCCCAGTGGAAAACTATGGCTACACCTTC. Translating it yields CASSQDLPVENYGYTF.

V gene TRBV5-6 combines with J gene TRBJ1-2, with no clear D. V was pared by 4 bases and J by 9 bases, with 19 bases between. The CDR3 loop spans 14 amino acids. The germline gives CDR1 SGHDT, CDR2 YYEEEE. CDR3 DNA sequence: TGTGCCAGCAGCCCCCGGGGTAGTCCGCCTAGCTACACCTTC. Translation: CASSPRGSPPSYTF. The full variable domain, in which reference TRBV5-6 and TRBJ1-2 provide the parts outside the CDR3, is DAGVTQSPTHLIKTRGQQVTLRCSPKSGHDTVSWYQQALGQGPQFIFQYYEEEERQRGNFPDRFSGHQFPNYSSELNVNALLLGDSALYLCASSPRGSPPSYTFGSGTRLTVV.

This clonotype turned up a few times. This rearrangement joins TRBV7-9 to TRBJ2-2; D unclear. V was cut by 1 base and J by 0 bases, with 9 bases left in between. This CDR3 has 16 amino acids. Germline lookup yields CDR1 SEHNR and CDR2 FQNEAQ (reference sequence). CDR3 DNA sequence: TGTGCCAGCAGCTTAGTCCGGCCTACGAACACCGGGGAGCTGTTTTTT. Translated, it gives CASSLVRPTNTGELFF.

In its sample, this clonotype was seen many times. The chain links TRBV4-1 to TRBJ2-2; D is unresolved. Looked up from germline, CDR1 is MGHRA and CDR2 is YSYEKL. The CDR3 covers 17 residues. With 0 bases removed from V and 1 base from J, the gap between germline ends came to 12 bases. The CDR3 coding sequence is TGCGCCAGCAGCCAAGATCCCCCTAGGCGGAACACCGGGGAGCTGTTTTTT. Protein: CASSQDPPRRNTGELFF.